This is a list of T cell receptor beta chains from one sample in a study of T cells in tuberculosis. The data were produced by immunoSEQ multiplex PCR, yet TCRdb's version contains in-frame clones alone and is incomplete. The sample lists about 34,000 clones, approximately 89% seen once, with roughly 2.3% in the top ten. This material consisted of PBMCs, taken at tuberculosis diagnosis. The source is an adult with tuberculosis. The conserved cysteine and the conserved F or W are not part of the CDR3 here. Some rows have no size entry. The others give once, few or many, or a class for an expanded clone.

j_gene: TRBJ2-7; v_gene: TRBV11-1; abundance: few; len: 12; CDR3aa: ASSLVQGSYEQY
j_gene: TRBJ2-2; v_gene: TRBV27; abundance: .; len: 12; CDR3aa: ASSSPWASGELF
j_gene: TRBJ1-2; v_gene: TRBV6-5; abundance: .; len: 12; CDR3aa: ASRPQGGGYGYT
j_gene: TRBJ1-5; v_gene: TRBV7-2; abundance: .; len: 13; CDR3aa: ASSAGPKLSQPQH
j_gene: TRBJ1-2; v_gene: TRBV6-1; abundance: .; len: 11; CDR3aa: ASSGRGSYGYT
j_gene: TRBJ1-2; v_gene: TRBV19; abundance: .; len: 13; CDR3aa: ASSIGGDRGDGYT
j_gene: TRBJ2-7; v_gene: TRBV4-3; abundance: .; len: 14; CDR3aa: ASSQDGTSGGYEQY
j_gene: TRBJ2-3; v_gene: TRBV9; abundance: .; len: 14; CDR3aa: ASSVALGRLTDTQY
j_gene: TRBJ1-6; v_gene: TRBV2; abundance: .; len: 14; CDR3aa: ASSDGQGAYNSPLH
j_gene: TRBJ2-2; v_gene: TRBV5-1; abundance: .; len: 14; CDR3aa: ASSLRTVKNTGELF
j_gene: TRBJ1-2; v_gene: TRBV19; abundance: .; len: 15; CDR3aa: ASSSMIREDWIYGYT
j_gene: TRBJ1-2; v_gene: TRBV4-1; abundance: .; len: 12; CDR3aa: ASSRGQGVDGYT
j_gene: TRBJ1-5; v_gene: TRBV25-1; abundance: .; len: 9; CDR3aa: ASSDGGPQH
j_gene: TRBJ2-1; v_gene: TRBV19; abundance: .; len: 13; CDR3aa: ASSLHGLDPAEQF
j_gene: TRBJ2-2; v_gene: TRBV6-1; abundance: .; len: 13; CDR3aa: ASSELAGNTGELF
j_gene: TRBJ1-6; v_gene: TRBV27; abundance: .; len: 14; CDR3aa: ASSLGTGLSYSPLH
j_gene: TRBJ2-5; v_gene: TRBV19; abundance: .; len: 12; CDR3aa: ASARRDTQETQY
j_gene: TRBJ1-4; v_gene: TRBV6-5; abundance: .; len: 14; CDR3aa: ASSYRVRGTNEKLF
j_gene: TRBJ1-6; v_gene: TRBV10-2; abundance: .; len: 13; CDR3aa: ASSETGTGRSPLH
j_gene: TRBJ1-2; v_gene: TRBV6-1; abundance: .; len: 12; CDR3aa: ASSEGDRDWRYT
j_gene: TRBJ2-3; v_gene: TRBV18; abundance: .; len: 13; CDR3aa: ASSQDREITDTQY
j_gene: TRBJ2-5; v_gene: TRBV2; abundance: .; len: 9; CDR3aa: ASSPRAGQY
j_gene: TRBJ1-2; v_gene: TRBV7-2; abundance: .; len: 14; CDR3aa: ASSIGSDRTRDGYT
j_gene: TRBJ1-1; v_gene: TRBV6-5; abundance: .; len: 13; CDR3aa: ASSYSDRGNTEAF
j_gene: TRBJ1-2; v_gene: TRBV28; abundance: .; len: 12; CDR3aa: ASKGPQGVYGYT
j_gene: TRBJ2-7; v_gene: TRBV6-1; abundance: .; len: 11; CDR3aa: ASSEIDRDEQY
j_gene: TRBJ2-1; v_gene: TRBV4-3; abundance: .; len: 15; CDR3aa: ASSQRYRGQGVFEQF
j_gene: TRBJ1-1; v_gene: TRBV7-2; abundance: once; len: 13; CDR3aa: ASSPRGGSNTEAF
j_gene: TRBJ1-4; v_gene: TRBV7-2; abundance: .; len: 11; CDR3aa: ASSFGTGDPRF
j_gene: TRBJ2-1; v_gene: TRBV11-3; abundance: .; len: 14; CDR3aa: ASRPSLASGANEQF
j_gene: TRBJ1-5; v_gene: TRBV5-6; abundance: .; len: 12; CDR3aa: ASSGGVYNQPQH
j_gene: TRBJ1-2; v_gene: TRBV6-1; abundance: .; len: 13; CDR3aa: ASSEFVGTGSGYT
j_gene: TRBJ2-5; v_gene: TRBV2; abundance: .; len: 15; CDR3aa: ASSGGPGQPFQETQY
j_gene: TRBJ2-3; v_gene: TRBV30; abundance: .; len: 10; CDR3aa: AGGGTADTQY
j_gene: TRBJ1-4; v_gene: TRBV5-1; abundance: once; len: 13; CDR3aa: ASSFDSSLGEKLF
j_gene: TRBJ1-1; v_gene: TRBV7-8; abundance: .; len: 11; CDR3aa: ASSSNRNTEAF
j_gene: TRBJ1-1; v_gene: TRBV30; abundance: .; len: 13; CDR3aa: AWSENRGGSTEAF
j_gene: TRBJ1-4; v_gene: TRBV6-1; abundance: .; len: 12; CDR3aa: ASSEVLTKEKLF
j_gene: TRBJ2-1; v_gene: TRBV7-8; abundance: few; len: 14; CDR3aa: ASSLVASGALSRQF
j_gene: TRBJ1-3; v_gene: TRBV7-2; abundance: .; len: 13; CDR3aa: ASSRGMGSGNTIY
j_gene: TRBJ1-6; v_gene: TRBV7-6; abundance: few; len: 13; CDR3aa: ASSLTGTDNSPLH
j_gene: TRBJ2-3; v_gene: TRBV9; abundance: .; len: 13; CDR3aa: ASSVAGGGAGTQY
j_gene: TRBJ1-4; v_gene: TRBV5-4; abundance: .; len: 13; CDR3aa: ASSLYKGADEKLF
j_gene: TRBJ2-1; v_gene: TRBV19; abundance: .; len: 14; CDR3aa: ASTETGRSSYNEQF
j_gene: TRBJ1-1; v_gene: TRBV18; abundance: .; len: 11; CDR3aa: ASSPVTDTEAF
j_gene: TRBJ1-5; v_gene: TRBV28; abundance: once; len: 13; CDR3aa: ASSLSGFSNQPQH
j_gene: TRBJ1-2; v_gene: TRBV15; abundance: few; len: 12; CDR3aa: ATSRRTGLFGYT
j_gene: TRBJ2-5; v_gene: TRBV10-2; abundance: .; len: 13; CDR3aa: ASSVAGGSQETQY
j_gene: TRBJ2-2; v_gene: TRBV18; abundance: .; len: 14; CDR3aa: ASSFRGQGSTGELF
j_gene: TRBJ1-2; v_gene: TRBV5-1; abundance: once; len: 13; CDR3aa: ASSLSPTSDYGYT
j_gene: TRBJ1-1; v_gene: TRBV5-1; abundance: .; len: 12; CDR3aa: ASSRRGENTEAF
j_gene: TRBJ2-2; v_gene: TRBV5-5; abundance: .; len: 15; CDR3aa: ASSPALQRGGTGELF
j_gene: TRBJ1-1; v_gene: TRBV10-2; abundance: .; len: 11; CDR3aa: ASFVPGQTEAF